A selection of T cell receptor beta chains follows, all from one sample in a study of T cells in Graves' hyperthyroidism and ophthalmopathy. TCRdb processed the multiplex PCR reads anew with MiXCR; each CDR3 protein has one entry. This sample has about 130,000 distinct CDR3 sequences, with roughly a fifth found just once. The source material was blood. These receptor sequences come from a woman between 50 and 59 years old with Graves' hyperthyroidism that later progressed to Graves' ophthalmopathy. Both conserved end residues are part of each CDR3. D genes are given only for firm matches. Part of the rows lack a size; the others show once, few, many or a class for expanded clones.

size: few
length: 12
V: TRBV6-1
D: -
J: TRBJ1-5
CDR3: CASSEGVGAQHF
DNA: TGTGCCAGCAGTGAAGGGGTGGGGGCCCAGCATTTT

size: many
length: 13
V: TRBV2
D: -
J: TRBJ1-5
CDR3: CASSQGGNQPQHF
DNA: TGTGCCAGCTCTCAGGGTGGCAATCAGCCCCAGCATTTT

size: -
length: 12
V: TRBV7-2
D: -
J: TRBJ1-2
CDR3: CASRGVNYGYTF
DNA: TGTGCCAGCAGAGGAGTTAACTATGGCTACACCTTC

size: -
length: 16
V: TRBV28
D: -
J: TRBJ1-2
CDR3: CASSQEGGRGKFGYTF
DNA: TGTGCCAGCAGCCAAGAGGGGGGCCGGGGGAAGTTCGGCTACACCTTC

size: -
length: 14
V: TRBV28
D: -
J: TRBJ2-1
CDR3: CASIRDLGGNEQFF
DNA: TGTGCCAGCATACGGGACTTAGGTGGGAATGAGCAGTTCTTC

size: -
length: 14
V: TRBV28
D: -
J: TRBJ1-5
CDR3: CASSLSGMEQPQHF
DNA: TGTGCCAGCAGTTTAAGCGGGATGGAACAGCCCCAGCATTTT

size: -
length: 15
V: TRBV6-2/TRBV6-3
D: TRBD2
J: TRBJ2-2
CDR3: CASSYILAGAGELFF
DNA: TGTGCCAGCAGTTACATCCTAGCGGGAGCCGGGGAGCTGTTTTTT

size: -
length: 16
V: TRBV11-2
D: TRBD1
J: TRBJ2-2
CDR3: CASSFAGTGNTGELFF
DNA: TGTGCCAGCAGCTTCGCCGGGACAGGGAACACCGGGGAGCTGTTTTTT

size: few
length: 15
V: TRBV27
D: -
J: TRBJ2-7
CDR3: CASIDLRGSSYEQYF
DNA: TGTGCCAGCATAGACCTAAGGGGTAGCTCCTACGAGCAGTACTTC

size: -
length: 15
V: TRBV12-3/TRBV12-4
D: TRBD1
J: TRBJ1-2
CDR3: CASRYSGTGGGGYTF
DNA: TGTGCCAGCAGATATAGTGGGACAGGTGGAGGGGGCTACACCTTC

size: many
length: 14
V: TRBV28
D: TRBD2
J: TRBJ2-1
CDR3: CASRRTSGYNEQFF
DNA: TGTGCCAGCAGACGAACTAGCGGATACAATGAGCAGTTCTTC

size: many
length: 16
V: TRBV27
D: -
J: TRBJ1-4
CDR3: CASSPTGPGTGEKLFF
DNA: TGTGCCAGCAGTCCCACGGGGCCAGGGACTGGTGAAAAACTGTTTTTT

size: many
length: 14
V: TRBV3-1
D: -
J: TRBJ2-7
CDR3: CASSRSGPSYEQYF
DNA: TGTGCCAGCAGCCGCTCGGGACCTAGCTACGAGCAGTACTTC

size: -
length: 16
V: TRBV3-1
D: TRBD1
J: TRBJ2-3
CDR3: CASSHPDRGSTDTQYF
DNA: TGTGCCAGCAGCCACCCCGACAGGGGGAGCACAGATACGCAGTATTTT

size: -
length: 14
V: TRBV6-1
D: -
J: TRBJ1-1
CDR3: CASTPQGGGTEAFF
DNA: TGTGCCAGCACCCCCCAAGGGGGTGGCACTGAAGCTTTCTTT

size: many
length: 15
V: TRBV5-1
D: TRBD2
J: TRBJ2-1
CDR3: CASSLVAGGNNEQFF
DNA: TGCGCCAGCAGCTTGGTAGCGGGAGGGAACAATGAGCAGTTCTTC

size: many
length: 15
V: TRBV18
D: TRBD2
J: TRBJ2-2
CDR3: CASSELASGTGELFF
DNA: TGTGCCAGCTCAGAACTAGCGTCGGGCACCGGGGAGCTGTTTTTT

size: many
length: 13
V: TRBV27
D: -
J: TRBJ2-5
CDR3: CASSTDRRETQYF
DNA: TGTGCCAGCAGTACAGACAGGAGAGAGACCCAGTACTTC

size: -
length: 12
V: TRBV11-1
D: -
J: TRBJ2-7
CDR3: CASSLTDFEQYF
DNA: TGTGCCAGCAGCTTAACGGACTTCGAGCAGTACTTC

size: many
length: 14
V: TRBV2
D: TRBD1
J: TRBJ1-5
CDR3: CASSYRGSSQPQHF
DNA: TGTGCCAGCAGTTACAGGGGTAGCTCTCAGCCCCAGCATTTT

size: -
length: 15
V: TRBV5-8
D: -
J: TRBJ1-3
CDR3: CASSLTRFTGNTIYF
DNA: TGTGCCAGCAGCCTAACTAGGTTTACTGGAAACACCATATATTTT

size: many
length: 17
V: TRBV18
D: TRBD1
J: TRBJ2-1
CDR3: CASSPSSGTGGFNEQFF
DNA: TGTGCCAGCTCACCATCTTCGGGGACAGGGGGCTTCAATGAGCAGTTCTTC

size: many
length: 15
V: TRBV6-1
D: TRBD2
J: TRBJ2-7
CDR3: CASSEKQSGSYEQYF
DNA: TGTGCCAGCAGTGAAAAGCAAAGCGGGAGCTACGAGCAGTACTTC

size: many
length: 15
V: TRBV6-1
D: TRBD1
J: TRBJ2-7
CDR3: CATLESDRGFYEQYF
DNA: TGTGCCACCCTTGAGTCGGACAGGGGGTTCTACGAGCAGTACTTC

size: many
length: 17
V: TRBV18
D: -
J: TRBJ2-6
CDR3: CASSPPGGLAGANVLTF
DNA: TGTGCCAGCTCACCACCGGGAGGCCTCGCTGGGGCCAACGTCCTGACTTTC

size: -
length: 14
V: TRBV10-3
D: -
J: TRBJ2-2
CDR3: CAIGGGADTGELFF
DNA: TGTGCCATCGGAGGGGGCGCGGACACCGGGGAGCTGTTTTTT

size: -
length: 17
V: TRBV19
D: TRBD1
J: TRBJ2-7
CDR3: CALLRPHRDRHSYEQYF
DNA: TGTGCCCTCCTACGGCCGCACCGGGACAGGCACTCCTACGAGCAGTACTTC

size: many
length: 14
V: TRBV2
D: TRBD1
J: TRBJ2-1
CDR3: CASSQGARFMEQFF
DNA: TGTGCCAGCAGTCAGGGGGCGCGGTTCATGGAGCAGTTCTTC

size: many
length: 14
V: TRBV7-9
D: -
J: TRBJ1-2
CDR3: CASSSEGGRYGYTF
DNA: TGTGCCAGCAGCTCAGAGGGGGGCCGCTATGGCTACACCTTC

size: few
length: 14
V: TRBV28
D: -
J: TRBJ1-5
CDR3: CASSLPGRNQPQHF
DNA: TGTGCCAGCAGTTTGCCGGGTCGCAATCAGCCCCAGCATTTT

size: many
length: 16
V: TRBV7-6
D: TRBD1
J: TRBJ2-5
CDR3: CASSLDGQGEQETQYF
DNA: TGTGCCAGCAGCTTAGACGGACAGGGGGAACAAGAGACCCAGTACTTC

size: many
length: 14
V: TRBV11-2
D: -
J: TRBJ1-6
CDR3: CASSSTGRGSPLHF
DNA: TGTGCCAGCAGCTCCACAGGGAGGGGCTCACCCCTCCACTTT

size: many
length: 12
V: TRBV7-6
D: -
J: TRBJ1-1
CDR3: CASSLVPTEAFF
DNA: TGTGCCAGCAGCTTAGTTCCCACTGAAGCTTTCTTT

size: few
length: 18
V: TRBV12-3/TRBV12-4
D: TRBD1
J: TRBJ2-5
CDR3: CASSLGGQFFRNQETQYF
DNA: TGTGCCAGCAGTTTAGGGGGACAGTTTTTTCGTAACCAAGAGACCCAGTACTTC

size: many
length: 14
V: TRBV7-3
D: -
J: TRBJ1-6
CDR3: CASSSQGGNSPLHF
DNA: TGTGCCAGCAGCTCGCAAGGAGGGAATTCACCCCTCCACTTT

size: many
length: 15
V: TRBV6-6
D: -
J: TRBJ1-3
CDR3: CASSYAEGPGNTIYF
DNA: TGTGCCAGCAGTTACGCCGAGGGGCCTGGAAACACCATATATTTT

size: -
length: 16
V: TRBV3-1
D: TRBD2
J: TRBJ2-5
CDR3: CASSQNGAGGRETQYF
DNA: TGTGCCAGCAGCCAAAATGGGGCGGGAGGAAGAGAGACCCAGTACTTC

size: -
length: 15
V: TRBV6-1
D: -
J: TRBJ2-1
CDR3: CASSERDFGKNEQFF
DNA: TGTGCCAGCAGTGAAAGGGACTTTGGTAAAAATGAGCAGTTCTTC

size: -
length: 14
V: TRBV2
D: TRBD1
J: TRBJ2-7
CDR3: CASSWTGGLYEQYF
DNA: TGTGCCAGCAGCTGGACAGGAGGTTTATACGAGCAGTACTTC

size: many
length: 14
V: TRBV12-3/TRBV12-4
D: -
J: TRBJ1-3
CDR3: CASSPTGERNTIYF
DNA: TGTGCCAGCAGCCCAACCGGGGAGCGAAACACCATATATTTT

size: -
length: 16
V: TRBV27
D: -
J: TRBJ1-2
CDR3: CASSLGATWRDNGYTF
DNA: TGTGCCAGCAGTTTAGGAGCTACATGGCGGGATAATGGCTACACCTTC

size: few
length: 13
V: TRBV12-3/TRBV12-4
D: -
J: TRBJ2-7
CDR3: CASRTGSTYEQYF
DNA: TGTGCCAGCAGGACAGGTTCTACGTACGAGCAGTACTTC

size: -
length: 17
V: TRBV11-2
D: TRBD2
J: TRBJ2-7
CDR3: CASSSWGSGESSYEQYF
DNA: TGTGCCAGCAGCTCGTGGGGTAGCGGGGAGAGCTCCTACGAGCAGTACTTC

size: many
length: 13
V: TRBV20-1
D: -
J: TRBJ1-1
CDR3: CSARRGLGTEAFF
DNA: TGCAGTGCTAGGCGGGGGCTCGGCACTGAAGCTTTCTTT

size: many
length: 14
V: TRBV27
D: TRBD1
J: TRBJ1-2
CDR3: CASSSRQGAGGYTF
DNA: TGTGCCAGCAGTTCCCGACAGGGGGCCGGAGGCTACACCTTC

size: many
length: 12
V: TRBV30
D: -
J: TRBJ2-1
CDR3: CAWTKSGWEQFF
DNA: TGTGCCTGGACCAAGAGTGGATGGGAGCAGTTCTTC

size: many
length: 18
V: TRBV28
D: TRBD1
J: TRBJ2-4
CDR3: CASSRTGQGARAKNIQYF
DNA: TGTGCCAGCAGCCGGACTGGACAGGGGGCGCGAGCCAAAAACATTCAGTACTTC

size: -
length: 16
V: TRBV25-1
D: TRBD2
J: TRBJ2-7
CDR3: CASSPTSGSQFYEQYF
DNA: TGTGCCAGCTCCCCTACTAGCGGGAGCCAGTTCTACGAGCAGTACTTC

size: few
length: 12
V: TRBV5-1
D: -
J: TRBJ2-1
CDR3: CASSLSGVEQFF
DNA: TGCGCCAGCAGCCTCTCCGGGGTTGAGCAGTTCTTC

size: many
length: 14
V: TRBV2
D: TRBD1
J: TRBJ1-2
CDR3: CASRSPGQGYGYTF
DNA: TGTGCCAGCAGATCTCCGGGACAGGGCTATGGCTACACCTTC

size: many
length: 16
V: TRBV30
D: -
J: TRBJ2-7
CDR3: CAWRDLQGDNAYEQYF
DNA: TGTGCCTGGAGGGACTTACAAGGGGACAATGCCTACGAGCAGTACTTC

size: many
length: 16
V: TRBV12-3/TRBV12-4
D: TRBD2
J: TRBJ2-3
CDR3: CASSYASGRGGDTQYF
DNA: TGTGCCAGCAGTTACGCTAGCGGGAGGGGTGGAGATACGCAGTATTTT

size: many
length: 17
V: TRBV3-1
D: TRBD2
J: TRBJ2-1
CDR3: CASSQDLAGGSYNEQFF
DNA: TGTGCCAGCAGCCAAGATCTGGCGGGAGGCTCCTACAATGAGCAGTTCTTC

size: -
length: 16
V: TRBV3-1
D: -
J: TRBJ2-5
CDR3: CASSQVASWGQETQYF
DNA: TGTGCCAGCAGCCAGGTCGCCTCCTGGGGGCAAGAGACCCAGTACTTC

size: many
length: 15
V: TRBV7-6
D: TRBD2
J: TRBJ2-1
CDR3: CASSLGTSGSDEQFF
DNA: TGTGCCAGCAGCTTGGGAACTAGCGGGAGCGATGAGCAGTTCTTC

size: few
length: 17
V: TRBV4-1
D: TRBD1
J: TRBJ2-3
CDR3: CASSLRTGQGGTDTQYF
DNA: TGCGCCAGCAGCCTGCGAACGGGACAGGGGGGGACAGATACGCAGTATTTT

size: many
length: 13
V: TRBV6-1
D: -
J: TRBJ2-7
CDR3: CASSRQASYEQYF
DNA: TGTGCCAGCAGTAGACAGGCCTCCTACGAGCAGTACTTC

size: -
length: 16
V: TRBV10-1
D: TRBD2
J: TRBJ2-1
CDR3: CATRLAPQSSYNEQFF
DNA: TGCGCCACCCGACTAGCCCCGCAGTCCTCCTACAATGAGCAGTTCTTC

size: many
length: 14
V: TRBV30
D: -
J: TRBJ1-2
CDR3: CAWSPKGGHYGYTF
DNA: TGTGCCTGGAGTCCAAAGGGTGGCCACTATGGCTACACCTTC